What follows is one T cell receptor beta chain and its context. Its target is unknown. V lost 5 bases and J lost 9, with 23 bases in between. The CDR3 consists of 16 residues. Germline CDR1 SGHTA, CDR2 FQGNSA. Researchers reported that TCR beta cDNA libraries carried unique molecular identifiers. In TCRdb, the PCR reads were re-called with MiXCR into one record per CDR3 protein. The table includes approximately 770,000 distinct CDR3 sequences, around 42% detected once. These data come from a study of post-analysis software for immune sequencing data. The wider study: There were relapsing-remitting, secondary progressive and progressive-relapsing multiple sclerosis among the disease courses included.

Study findings and constraints: Under F measure analysis, samples from one preparation batch co-clustered strongly. Patients with multiple sclerosis recorded significantly lower normalized Chao1 diversity than controls, the study found. Higher frequency in patients than in controls was seen for about 5 TRBV segments, with TRBV5-6, TRBV5-1 and TRBV20-1 among them.

The source is a girl aged 5 to 17 with multiple sclerosis. Specimen: blood. The chain couples TRBV7-2 to TRBJ2-1; tentative D call: TRBD2 (6 bases). The DNA for the CDR3 is TGTGCCAGCAGCCCCCAAGGTGGGCGGGAAGGGGTTGAGCAGTTCTTC. Its protein product is CASSPQGGREGVEQFF.